This TCR beta chain is from a study of tumor-infiltrating lymphocytes in primary liver carcinoma. Study-level background: The patient population consisted of men and women between 30 and 69 years of age. Notes on the study in general: Among top clones, only about 7-24% appeared in all five tumor regions.

The CDR3 totals 15 residues. CDR1 and CDR2 (germline): MNHNY, SVGAGI (reference sequence). For this clonotype: The antigen is unknown. Relative to the germline gene, one junction end is altered; a read error may explain this.

From roughly 18-30 mg of unsorted bulk tissue, DNA and RNA were co-extracted together. The investigators made TCR beta cDNA from roughly 0.45 ug total RNA, using a constant-region primer. Generation of the TCR beta libraries relied on three nested multiplex PCR rounds using slightly modified ARM-PCR. Rounds one and two of PCR, each of 10 to 11 cycles, were primed with TRBV1-TRBV30 forward primers and a C-beta reverse primer. Using its own MiXCR run on the multiplex PCR reads, TCRdb lists one record per CDR3 protein. The sample records around 120,000 distinct CDR3 sequences, 55% to 65% being singletons.

Source material: liver tumor tissue from sampling region 1. Indicated subset: tumor region T1, superior pole. This sequence joins TRBV6-6 and TRBJ2-6; 7 bases line up with TRBD2. This receptor was taken from a woman in her sixties or seventies with primary liver carcinoma and hepatitis B virus infection. The CDR3 DNA reads as TGTGCCAGCAGCCAGCGGGGCTCCGGGGACAACGTCCTGACTTTC. Amino acid sequence: CASSQRGSGDNVLTF.